This T cell receptor beta chain is drawn from a study of T cells expressing NK-cell markers. TCRdb re-called the 5' RACE reads and gives one entry per CDR3 protein, without DNA. Here the sample table reports 150,000 to 180,000 distinct CDR3 sequences. This sequence originates from a woman aged 50 to 60 in good health. Sequencing was done on a sample of blood T cells: a sorted CD56 or NKG2C T cell subset, CD4+ or CD8+ T cells, or bulk PBMC T cells (not recorded which).

CDR3 sequence: CASSLREGSRQPQHF. The chain is built from TRBV7-8 and TRBJ1-5; the D call of TRBD1 rests on TCRdb alone, since no DNA is present to check it. The CDR3 covers 15 residues. Germline V gene sequence: CDR1 SGHVS, CDR2 FQNEAQ.